These T cell receptor beta chains were read from a single sample in a study of T cell responses to AZD1222 COVID-19 vaccine. The assay was immunoSEQ multiplex PCR, and TCRdb's table has in-frame clones only and misses some. This sample has about 140,000 clones, with around 90% found just once. The sample consisted of peripheral blood, taken on day 0 of AZD1222 vaccination. The receptors stem from an adult in good health. Both conserved end residues are part of each CDR3. Size is omitted from some rows. Given values are once, few, many or a class for expanded clones.

CASGTSERYQPQHF	TRBJ1-5	TRBV19	.
CASRHRHTTNYGYTF	TRBJ1-2	TRBV6-5	.
CASRTDRAGNQPQHF	TRBJ1-5	TRBV2	.
CASSLSPGLAGSTDTQYF	TRBJ2-3	TRBV27	.
CASSPDGYEQYF	TRBJ2-7	TRBV11-3	.
CASEEGGGPGYGYTF	TRBJ1-2	TRBV18	.
CASSAKRERGTDTQYF	TRBJ2-3	TRBV2	.
CSVAGVEQYF	TRBJ2-7	TRBV29-1	once
CASSVAISRVHEQYF	TRBJ2-7	TRBV9	once
CASSLVGQGNSPLHF	TRBJ1-6	TRBV7-9	.
CASSWGGHDTDTQYF	TRBJ2-3	TRBV3-1/TRBV3-2	once
CSVEGGGQVSYNEQFF	TRBJ2-1	TRBV29-1	.